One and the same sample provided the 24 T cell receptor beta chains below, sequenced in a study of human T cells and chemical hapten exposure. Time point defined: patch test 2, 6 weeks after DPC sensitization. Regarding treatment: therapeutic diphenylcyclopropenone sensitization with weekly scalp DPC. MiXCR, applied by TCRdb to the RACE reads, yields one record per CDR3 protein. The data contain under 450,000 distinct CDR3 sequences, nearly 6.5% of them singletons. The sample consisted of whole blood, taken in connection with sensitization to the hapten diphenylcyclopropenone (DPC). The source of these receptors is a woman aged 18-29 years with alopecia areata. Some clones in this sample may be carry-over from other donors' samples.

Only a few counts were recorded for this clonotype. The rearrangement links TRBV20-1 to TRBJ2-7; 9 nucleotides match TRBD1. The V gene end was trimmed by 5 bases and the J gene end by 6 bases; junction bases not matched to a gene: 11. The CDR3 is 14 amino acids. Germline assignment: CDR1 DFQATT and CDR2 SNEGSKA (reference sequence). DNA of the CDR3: TGCAGTGCTGGCTCCGGGACAGGGTCGGGCGAGCAGTACTTC. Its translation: CSAGSGTGSGEQYF.

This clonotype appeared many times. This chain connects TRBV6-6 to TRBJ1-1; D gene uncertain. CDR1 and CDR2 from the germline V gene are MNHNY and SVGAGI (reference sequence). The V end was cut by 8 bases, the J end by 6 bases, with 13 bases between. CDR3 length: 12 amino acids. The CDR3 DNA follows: TGTGCCAGCTCTTTCCCCTTCCCTGAAGCTTTCTTT. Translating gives CASSFPFPEAFF.

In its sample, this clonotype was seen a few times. The CDR3 reads CASSLGPDRGDGTQYF. Written as DNA, the CDR3 is TGTGCCAGCAGTTTGGGTCCGGACAGGGGAGATGGGACCCAGTACTTC. The chain has TRBV12-3 or TRBV12-4 and TRBJ2-5, with 9 bases lining up with TRBD1. Unmatched junction bases numbered 12, after V lost 3 bases and J lost 7 bases. The length of the CDR3 is 16 residues.

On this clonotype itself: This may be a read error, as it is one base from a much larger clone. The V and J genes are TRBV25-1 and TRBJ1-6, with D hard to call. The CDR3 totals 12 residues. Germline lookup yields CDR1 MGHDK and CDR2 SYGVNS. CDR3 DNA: TGTGCCAGCAGCCCACCTTTATCACCCCTCGACTTT. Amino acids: CASSPPLSPLDF.

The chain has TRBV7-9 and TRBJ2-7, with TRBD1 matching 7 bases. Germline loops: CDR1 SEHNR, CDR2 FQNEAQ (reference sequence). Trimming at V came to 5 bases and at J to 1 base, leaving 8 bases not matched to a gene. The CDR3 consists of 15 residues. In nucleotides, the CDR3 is TGTGCCAGCAGCCCAACAGGGGCCCCATCCTACGAGCAGTACTTC. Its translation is CASSPTGAPSYEQYF. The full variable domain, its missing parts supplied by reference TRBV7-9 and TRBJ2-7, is DTGVSQNPRHKITKRGQNVTFRCDPISEHNRLYWYRQTLGQGPEFLTYFQNEAQLEKSRLLSDRFSAERPKGSFSTLEIQRTEQGDSAMYLCASSPTGAPSYEQYFGPGTRLTVT.

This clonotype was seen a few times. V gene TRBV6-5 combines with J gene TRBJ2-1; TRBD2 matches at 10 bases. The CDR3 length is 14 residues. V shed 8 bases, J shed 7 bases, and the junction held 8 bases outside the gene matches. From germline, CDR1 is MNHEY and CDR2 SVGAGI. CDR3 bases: TGTGCCAGCCAGGTCAGCGGGGGGGCAAATGAGCAGTTCTTC. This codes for CASQVSGGANEQFF.

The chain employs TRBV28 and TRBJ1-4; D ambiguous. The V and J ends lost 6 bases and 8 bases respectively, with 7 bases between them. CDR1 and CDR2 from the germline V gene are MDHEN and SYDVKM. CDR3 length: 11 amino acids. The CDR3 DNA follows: TGTGCCAGCAGGACTAGGGAAAAACTGTTTTTT. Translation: CASRTREKLFF.

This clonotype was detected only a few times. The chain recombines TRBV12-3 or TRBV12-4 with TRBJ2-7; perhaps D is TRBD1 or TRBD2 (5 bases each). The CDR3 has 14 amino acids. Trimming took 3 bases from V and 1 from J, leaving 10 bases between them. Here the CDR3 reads CASSFRGPSYEQYF. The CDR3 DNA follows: TGTGCCAGCAGTTTCCGGGGCCCTTCCTACGAGCAGTACTTC.

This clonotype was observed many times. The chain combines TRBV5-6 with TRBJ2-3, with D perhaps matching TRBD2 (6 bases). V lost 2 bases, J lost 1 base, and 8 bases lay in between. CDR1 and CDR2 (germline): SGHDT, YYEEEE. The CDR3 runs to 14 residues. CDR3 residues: CASSLGGGTDTQYF. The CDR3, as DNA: TGTGCCAGCAGCTTAGGCGGGGGCACAGATACGCAGTATTTT.

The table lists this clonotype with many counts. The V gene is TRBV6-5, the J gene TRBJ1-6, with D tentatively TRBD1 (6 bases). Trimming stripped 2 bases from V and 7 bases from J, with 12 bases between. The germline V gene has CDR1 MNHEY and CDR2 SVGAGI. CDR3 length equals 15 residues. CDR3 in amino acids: CASSYGWGANSPLHF. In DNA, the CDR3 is TGTGCCAGCAGTTACGGTTGGGGGGCGAATTCACCCCTCCACTTT.

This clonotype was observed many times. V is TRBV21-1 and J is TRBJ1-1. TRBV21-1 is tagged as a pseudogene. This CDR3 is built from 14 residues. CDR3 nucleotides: TGTGCCAGCAGCAAAGACCTAAGGATGACTGAAGCTTTCTTT. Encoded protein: CASSKDLRMTEAFF.

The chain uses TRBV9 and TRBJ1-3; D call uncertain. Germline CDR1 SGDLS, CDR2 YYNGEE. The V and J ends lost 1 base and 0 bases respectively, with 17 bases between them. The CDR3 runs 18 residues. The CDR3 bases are TGTGCCAGCAGCGTATCCCCACCCGGCGGGAGCTCTGGAAACACCATATATTTT. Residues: CASSVSPPGGSSGNTIYF.

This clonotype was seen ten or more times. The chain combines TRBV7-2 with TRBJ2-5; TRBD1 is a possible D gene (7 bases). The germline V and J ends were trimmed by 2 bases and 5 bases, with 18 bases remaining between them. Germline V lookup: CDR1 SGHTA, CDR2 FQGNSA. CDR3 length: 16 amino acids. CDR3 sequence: CASSLRAGGSSETQYF. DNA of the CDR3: TGTGCCAGCAGCTTAAGGGCAGGGGGGTCATCGGAGACCCAGTACTTC.

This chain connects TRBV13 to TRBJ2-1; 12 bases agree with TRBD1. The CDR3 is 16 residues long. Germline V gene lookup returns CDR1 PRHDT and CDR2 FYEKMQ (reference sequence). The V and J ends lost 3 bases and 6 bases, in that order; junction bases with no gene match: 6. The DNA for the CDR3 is TGTGCCAGCAGCTTGGGACAGGGGGCGCAGATCAATGAGCAGTTCTTC. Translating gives CASSLGQGAQINEQFF.

CDR3 protein: CAMGTGGSTGELFF. CDR3 nucleotide sequence: TGTGCCATGGGGACAGGGGGGAGCACCGGGGAGCTGTTTTTT. This chain joins TRBV10-3 and TRBJ2-2, with 11 bases lining up with TRBD1. The trim removed 9 bases at V and 4 bases at J, leaving 4 bases unmatched. CDR3 size: 14 residues. CDR1 and CDR2 (germline): ENHRY, SYGVKD.

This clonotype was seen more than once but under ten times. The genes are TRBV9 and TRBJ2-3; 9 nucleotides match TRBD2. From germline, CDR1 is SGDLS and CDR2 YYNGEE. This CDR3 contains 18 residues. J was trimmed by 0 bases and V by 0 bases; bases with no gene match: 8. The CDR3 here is CASSVVGSGGPSTDTQYF. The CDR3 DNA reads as TGTGCCAGCAGCGTAGTAGGGAGCGGGGGGCCTAGCACAGATACGCAGTATTTT.

The CDR3 coding sequence is TGTGCCAGCATCATTGGATCACTTAACACTGAAGCTTTCTTT. Protein sequence: CASIIGSLNTEAFF. This chain joins TRBV2 and TRBJ1-1, with D uncertain. CDR3 length equals 14 residues. The V gene lost 7 bases and the J gene lost 2 bases, with 14 bases spanning the gap. CDR1 and CDR2 from the germline V gene are SNHLY and FYNNEI.

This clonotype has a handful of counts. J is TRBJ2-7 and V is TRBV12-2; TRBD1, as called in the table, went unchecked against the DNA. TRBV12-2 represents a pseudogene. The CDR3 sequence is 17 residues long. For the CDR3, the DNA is TGTGCAAGTCGCTTAGTCCCCGACAGGGGAAAATCCTACGAGCAGTACTTC. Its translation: CASRLVPDRGKSYEQYF.

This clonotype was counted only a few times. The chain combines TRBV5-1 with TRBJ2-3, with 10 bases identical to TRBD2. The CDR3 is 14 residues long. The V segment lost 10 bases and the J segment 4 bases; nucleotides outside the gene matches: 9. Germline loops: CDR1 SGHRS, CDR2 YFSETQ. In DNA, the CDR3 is TGCGCCTGCCGGCTAGCGGGGGACGCAGATACGCAGTATTTT. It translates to CACRLAGDADTQYF. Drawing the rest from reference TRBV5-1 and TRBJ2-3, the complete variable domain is KAGVTQTPRYLIKTRGQQVTLSCSPISGHRSVSWYQQTPGQGLQFLFEYFSETQRNKGNFPGRFSGRQFSNSRSEMNVSTLELGDSALYLCACRLAGDADTQYFGPGTRLTVL.

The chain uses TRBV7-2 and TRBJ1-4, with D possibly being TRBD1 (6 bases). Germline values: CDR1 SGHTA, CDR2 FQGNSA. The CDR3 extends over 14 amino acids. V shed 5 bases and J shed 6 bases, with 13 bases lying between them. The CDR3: CASSPRAGDEKLFF. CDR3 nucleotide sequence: TGTGCCAGCAGCCCCCGGGCAGGGGATGAAAAACTGTTTTTT.

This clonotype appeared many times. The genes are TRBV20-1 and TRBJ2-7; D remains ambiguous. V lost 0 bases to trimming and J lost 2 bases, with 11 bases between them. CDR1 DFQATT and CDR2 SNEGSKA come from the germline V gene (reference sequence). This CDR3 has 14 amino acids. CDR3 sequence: CSARDAMTAYEQYF. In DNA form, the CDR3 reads TGCAGTGCTAGAGATGCAATGACGGCCTACGAGCAGTACTTC.

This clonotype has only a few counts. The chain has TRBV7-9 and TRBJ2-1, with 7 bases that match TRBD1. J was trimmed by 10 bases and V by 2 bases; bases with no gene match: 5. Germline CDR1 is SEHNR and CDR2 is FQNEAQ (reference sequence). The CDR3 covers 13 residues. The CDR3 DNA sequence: TGTGCCAGCAGCTTATTGGCACAGGGGGAGCAGTTCTTC. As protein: CASSLLAQGEQFF.

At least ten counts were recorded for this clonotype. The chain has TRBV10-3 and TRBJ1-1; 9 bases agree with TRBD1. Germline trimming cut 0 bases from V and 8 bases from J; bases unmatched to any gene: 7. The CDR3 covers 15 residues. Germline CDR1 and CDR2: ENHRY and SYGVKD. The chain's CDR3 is CAISESMRGQGEAFF. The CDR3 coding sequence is TGTGCCATCAGTGAGTCGATGAGGGGACAGGGAGAAGCTTTCTTT.

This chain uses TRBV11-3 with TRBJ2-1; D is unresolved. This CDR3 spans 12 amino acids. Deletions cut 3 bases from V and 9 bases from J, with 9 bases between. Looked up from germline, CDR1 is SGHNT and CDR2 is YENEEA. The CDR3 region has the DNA TGTGCCAGCAGCTTTAGTTCATTTGAGCAGTTCTTC. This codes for CASSFSSFEQFF.